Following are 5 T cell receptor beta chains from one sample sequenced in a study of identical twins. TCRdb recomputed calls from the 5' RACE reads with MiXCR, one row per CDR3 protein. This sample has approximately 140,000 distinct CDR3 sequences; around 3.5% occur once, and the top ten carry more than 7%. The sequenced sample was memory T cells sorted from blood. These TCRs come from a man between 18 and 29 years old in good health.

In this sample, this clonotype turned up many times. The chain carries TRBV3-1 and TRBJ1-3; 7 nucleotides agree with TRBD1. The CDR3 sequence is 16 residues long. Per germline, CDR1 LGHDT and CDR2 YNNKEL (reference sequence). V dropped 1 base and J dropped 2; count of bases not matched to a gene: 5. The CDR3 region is CASSQVVTGAGNTIYF. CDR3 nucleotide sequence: TGTGCCAGCAGCCAAGTCGTCACAGGGGCTGGAAACACCATATATTTT.

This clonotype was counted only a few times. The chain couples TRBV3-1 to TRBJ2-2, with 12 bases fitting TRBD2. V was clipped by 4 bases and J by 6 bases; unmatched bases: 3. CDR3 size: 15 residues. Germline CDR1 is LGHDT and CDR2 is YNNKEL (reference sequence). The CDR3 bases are TGTGCCAGCAGCCGGACTAGCGGGATTGCCGGGGAGCTGTTTTTT. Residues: CASSRTSGIAGELFF.

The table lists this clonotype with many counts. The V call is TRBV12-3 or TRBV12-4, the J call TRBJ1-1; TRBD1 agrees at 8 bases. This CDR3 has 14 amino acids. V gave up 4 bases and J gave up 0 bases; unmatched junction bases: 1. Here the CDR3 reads CASSYRGMNTEAFF. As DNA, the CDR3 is TGTGCCAGCAGTTACAGGGGGATGAACACTGAAGCTTTCTTT.

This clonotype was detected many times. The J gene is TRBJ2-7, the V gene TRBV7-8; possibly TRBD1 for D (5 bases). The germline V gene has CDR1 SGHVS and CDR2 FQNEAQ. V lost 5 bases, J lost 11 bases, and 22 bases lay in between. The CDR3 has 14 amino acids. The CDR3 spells CASSPRQGPFMEYV. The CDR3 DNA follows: TGTGCCAGCAGCCCGAGGCAGGGCCCTTTTATGGAGTACGTC.

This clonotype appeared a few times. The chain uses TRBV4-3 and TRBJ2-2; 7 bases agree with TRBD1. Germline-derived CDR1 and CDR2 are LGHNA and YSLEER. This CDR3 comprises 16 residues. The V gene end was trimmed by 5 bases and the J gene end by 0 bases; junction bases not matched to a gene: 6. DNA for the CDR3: TGCGCCAGCAGCAGGGGACAGAGCGCGAACACCGGGGAGCTGTTTTTT. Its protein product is CASSRGQSANTGELFF.